A single sample gave rise to the 23 T cell receptor beta chains below, sequenced in a study of T cells in Graves' hyperthyroidism and ophthalmopathy. Regions amplified from RNA transcripts were the TCR beta CDR3 regions. An initial round of RT-PCR targeting the TCR CDR3 relied on the HTBI primer set. TCRdb re-called the multiplex PCR reads with MiXCR, one entry per CDR3 protein. Here the sample spans under 350,000 distinct CDR3 sequences, roughly an eighth being singletons. Sequencing used blood. Every receptor here comes from a woman between 35 and 50 years old with Graves' hyperthyroidism.

The sample holds many counts of this clonotype. CDR3 in DNA: TGTGCCAGCAGCCCAGGACTGATGGGTAGCTCCTACAATGAGCAGTTCTTC. As protein: CASSPGLMGSSYNEQFF. The chain has TRBV7-3 and TRBJ2-1, with D possibly matching TRBD2 (5 bases). The CDR3 has 17 residues. Trimming stripped 5 bases from V and 0 bases from J, with 17 bases between. Germline CDR1 is SGHTA and CDR2 is FQGTGA.

This clonotype was observed many times. The chain combines TRBV12-3 or TRBV12-4 with TRBJ2-3; D is unresolved. The CDR3 spans 12 residues. V was pared by 5 bases and J by 1 base, with 4 bases between. CDR3 in DNA: TGTGCCAGCAGTCCTCGCACAGATACGCAGTATTTT. Translated: CASSPRTDTQYF.

This clonotype has at least ten counts. This chain connects TRBV12-3 or TRBV12-4 to TRBJ2-7, with a possible D match to TRBD2 (6 bases). V was shortened by 4 bases and J by 6 bases, with 13 bases between the two germline ends. This CDR3 spans 13 amino acids. The CDR3 region has the DNA TGTGCCAGCAGTTGGGCGCTACTAGCCGAGCAGTACTTC. This sequence encodes CASSWALLAEQYF.

This clonotype was seen at least ten times. The chain links TRBV7-9 to TRBJ1-1; D uncertain. V dropped 3 bases and J dropped 5 bases, with 13 bases sitting between them. Germline CDR1 and CDR2: SEHNR and FQNEAQ (reference sequence). This CDR3 has 14 residues. This CDR3 reads CASSFEGFSTEAFF. CDR3 nucleotides: TGTGCCAGCAGCTTCGAGGGTTTTAGTACTGAAGCTTTCTTT.

Many counts were recorded for this clonotype. V and J are TRBV7-9 and TRBJ2-3; D remains ambiguous. Germline CDR1 and CDR2: SEHNR and FQNEAQ (reference sequence). Trimming shortened V by 0 bases and J by 0 bases, and 4 bases separated the two germline ends. The CDR3 extends over 14 amino acids. The CDR3 reads CASSLAPSTDTQYF. CDR3 bases: TGTGCCAGCAGCTTAGCCCCGAGCACAGATACGCAGTATTTT.

This clonotype was observed many times. The chain links TRBV3-1 to TRBJ1-5; D not certain. The V end lost 1 base, the J end lost 4 bases, and 11 bases lay between the germline ends. CDR3 length equals 15 residues. Germline assignment: CDR1 LGHDT and CDR2 YNNKEL (reference sequence). In DNA form, the CDR3 reads TGTGCCAGCAGCCAAGGGCCTCACACTAATCAGCCCCAGCATTTT. This gives the protein CASSQGPHTNQPQHF.

The CDR3 DNA reads TGTGCCATCAGTGAGGAGGGGACAGGTATCTACACCTTC. Translating gives CAISEEGTGIYTF. This chain connects TRBV10-3 to TRBJ1-2; 8 bases are shared with TRBD1. The germline V gene encodes CDR1 ENHRY and CDR2 SYGVKD. The J segment lost 10 bases and the V segment lost 2 bases, leaving 6 bases of the junction unmatched. CDR3 size: 13 residues.

This clonotype was recorded many times. The J gene is TRBJ1-2, the V gene TRBV30; 11 nucleotides match TRBD1. This CDR3 has 14 amino acids. Germline CDR1 GTSNPN, CDR2 SVGIG (reference sequence). V lost 2 bases and J lost 7; bases outside the gene matches: 6. In nucleotides, the CDR3 is TGTGCCTGGAGTCCGGACAGGGGGCATGGTGGCTACACCTTC. Protein: CAWSPDRGHGGYTF.

This clonotype was seen ten or more times. The chain carries TRBV27 and TRBJ2-7; 13 nucleotides agree with TRBD2. Trimming took 5 bases from V and 4 from J; bases not matched to a gene: 8. Germline-derived CDR1 and CDR2 are MNHEY and SMNVEV (reference sequence). The CDR3 covers 16 residues. The CDR3 DNA is TGTGCCAGCAGTACTCGACTAGCGGGAGGTAGATACGAGCAGTACTTC. Protein product: CASSTRLAGGRYEQYF.

In this sample, this clonotype turned up many times. V gene TRBV6-6 combines with J gene TRBJ1-2; D unresolved. CDR3 length: 13 residues. The germline CDR1 and CDR2 sequences are MNHNY and SVGAGI (reference sequence). The V end lost 0 bases, the J end lost 5 bases, and 7 bases lay between the germline ends. CDR3 sequence: CASSYSDFYGYTF. CDR3 bases: TGTGCCAGCAGTTACTCAGACTTTTATGGCTACACCTTC.

This clonotype was recorded at least ten times. The CDR3 region has the DNA TGTGCCAGCAGTGATGAAGGGGGCAGTGGGGGAGAGACCCAGTACTTC. The encoded protein is CASSDEGGSGGETQYF. The rearrangement joins TRBV2 to TRBJ2-5; 7 bases are a match to TRBD1. From germline, CDR1 is SNHLY and CDR2 FYNNEI. The CDR3 is 16 residues long. V shed 3 bases and J 4 bases; nucleotides not matched to a gene: 11.

Many counts were recorded for this clonotype. The genes are TRBV25-1 and TRBJ2-7, with D possibly TRBD1 on 6 matching bases. Germline V gene sequence: CDR1 MGHDK, CDR2 SYGVNS. The CDR3 totals 14 residues. Trimming pared 10 bases from V and 2 bases from J, leaving 18 bases between. The CDR3 region has the DNA TGTGCCACCTCTGGACAGATACTAGCCTACGAGCAGTACTTC. Translation gives CATSGQILAYEQYF.

This clonotype has a count of ten or more. This chain links TRBV3-1 with TRBJ1-4; D gene ambiguous. Germline CDR1 LGHDT, CDR2 YNNKEL (reference sequence). The ends were cut back, 1 base at V and 6 bases at J, with 3 bases in the middle. This CDR3 is 12 amino acids long. In nucleotides, the CDR3 is TGTGCCAGCAGCCAAGCGGATGAAAAACTGTTTTTT. Translated, it gives CASSQADEKLFF.

This clonotype was seen repeatedly, ten times or more. This sequence joins TRBV2 and TRBJ1-1; D is uncertain. This CDR3 region has 15 residues. V lost 2 bases and J 0 bases, leaving 10 bases between the germline ends. The germline V gene encodes CDR1 SNHLY and CDR2 FYNNEI. The CDR3: CASSENRQMNTEAFF. CDR3 DNA sequence: TGTGCCAGCAGTGAAAACCGGCAGATGAACACTGAAGCTTTCTTT.

This chain connects TRBV6-4 to TRBJ1-1, with D perhaps TRBD1 (6 bases). The CDR3 sequence is 13 residues long. Germline-derived CDR1 and CDR2 are MRHNA and SNTAGT. Trimming shortened V by 6 bases and J by 1 base, and 9 bases separated the two germline ends. CDR3 bases: TGTGCCAGCAGAGCACAGGGGAACACTGAAGCTTTCTTT. It is translated as CASRAQGNTEAFF.

In its sample, this clonotype was seen a few times. The chain recombines TRBV9 with TRBJ2-2, with D possibly being TRBD2 (6 bases). The CDR3 runs 16 residues. The ends were cut back, 4 bases at V and 1 base at J, with 14 bases in the middle. Germline CDR1 is SGDLS and CDR2 is YYNGEE. CDR3 sequence (DNA): TGTGCCAGCAGCCCTTCTGGGACTGGGAACACCGGGGAGCTGTTTTTT. This sequence encodes CASSPSGTGNTGELFF.

This clonotype appeared a few times. The chain is built from TRBV7-9 and TRBJ1-2, with no clear D. V was cut by 6 bases and J by 4 bases, with 3 bases left in between. CDR1 and CDR2 from the germline V gene are SEHNR and FQNEAQ (reference sequence). The CDR3 totals 10 residues. In nucleotides, the CDR3 is TGTGCCAGCAGTAGCTATGGCTACACCTTC. The encoded protein is CASSSYGYTF.

Ten or more counts support this clonotype. The chain uses TRBV6-1 and TRBJ2-7; no firm D call. Germline values: CDR1 MNHNS, CDR2 SASEGT. V shed 4 bases and J shed 5 bases, with 15 bases lying between them. CDR3 size: 14 residues. The CDR3 region has the DNA TGTGCCAGCAGTGTAGCCGATGGGAAGGACGAGCAGTACTTC. Amino acid sequence: CASSVADGKDEQYF.

For this clonotype: This may come from a read error, since a much larger clone is one base off. The CDR3 protein is CASGDGQIRTDTQYF. DNA of the CDR3: TGTGCCAGTGGTGACGGACAGATTCGCACAGATACGCAGTATTTT. The chain uses TRBV19 and TRBJ2-3; possible D gene TRBD1, 6 bases. CDR3 length: 15 residues. Looked up from germline, CDR1 is LNHDA and CDR2 is SQIVND (reference sequence). V lost 8 bases and J lost 1, with 16 bases in between.

This clonotype was found many times. The chain is built from TRBV18 and TRBJ2-3, with D perhaps matching TRBD1 (5 bases). With 4 bases removed from V and 4 bases from J, the gap between germline ends came to 9 bases. The CDR3 extends over 13 amino acids. CDR1 and CDR2 (germline): KGHSH, LQKENI. The CDR3 region has the DNA TGTGCCAGCTCACAGTCAGGGTCAGATACGCAGTATTTT. Translating it yields CASSQSGSDTQYF.

This clonotype was seen more than once but under ten times. V usage is TRBV12-3 or TRBV12-4 and J usage is TRBJ2-7; 10 nucleotides agree with TRBD2. The V gene end was trimmed by 6 bases and the J gene end by 7 bases; junction bases not matched to a gene: 9. This CDR3 has 14 residues. CDR3 protein: CASSPTSGPTEQYF. The CDR3 coding sequence is TGTGCCAGCAGCCCGACTAGCGGGCCGACGGAGCAGTACTTC.

This chain links TRBV5-6 with TRBJ1-4; D possibly corresponds to TRBD1 (6 bases). Trimming took 6 bases from V and 8 from J, leaving 17 bases between them. This CDR3 has 14 residues. Germline V CDR1 and CDR2: SGHDT, YYEEEE. The DNA of the CDR3 is TGTGCCAGCATACGTTGGGGACAAGGCGAAAAACTGTTTTTT. This gives the protein CASIRWGQGEKLFF. Filled out from reference TRBV5-6 and TRBJ1-4, the complete variable domain reads DAGVTQSPTHLIKTRGQQVTLRCSPKSGHDTVSWYQQALGQGPQFIFQYYEEEERQRGNFPDRFSGHQFPNYSSELNVNALLLGDSALYLCASIRWGQGEKLFFGSGTQLSVL.

This clonotype was seen repeatedly, ten times or more. This chain uses TRBV28 with TRBJ1-1; D not resolved. The CDR3 loop spans 11 amino acids. V was cut by 6 bases and J by 5 bases, with 7 bases left in between. Germline lookup yields CDR1 MDHEN and CDR2 SYDVKM. The CDR3 DNA reads as TGTGCCAGCAGCACACGGACTGAAGCTTTCTTT. Encoded protein: CASSTRTEAFF. The entire variable domain, with the rest obtained from reference TRBV28 and TRBJ1-1, is as follows: DVKVTQSSRYLVKRTGEKVFLECVQDMDHENMFWYRQDPGLGLRLIYFSYDVKMKEKGDIPEGYSVSREKKERFSLILESASTNQTSMYLCASSTRTEAFFGQGTRLTVV.